This T cell receptor (beta chain) was profiled in a study of response to subunit inactivated influenza vaccine. V was shortened by 4 bases and J by 3 bases, with 18 bases between the two germline ends. The CDR3 is made up of 17 amino acids. Per the germline V gene, CDR1 is LGHNA and CDR2 is YSLEER. From the RT-PCR reads, TCRdb called clonotypes with MiXCR, one entry per CDR3 protein. This table holds more than 450,000 distinct CDR3 sequences, approximately 10% found once. A further study also used this sample, focusing on T cells expressing NK-cell markers. As that report states: Libraries used 5'RACE template switching adding universal primer site and UMIs. In about 6 donors, dominant CD3+CD56+NKG2C+ clonotypes ranked among the top 10 CD8+ clonotypes. What remained unclear was the HCMV specificity of expanded NKG2C+ T cell clones.

The V and J genes are TRBV4-3 and TRBJ2-2, with D possibly TRBD1 on 6 matching bases. Material: PBMCs from blood, obtained on the day of vaccination. The receptor was isolated from a man in his forties or fifties who received an inactivated influenza vaccine. The CDR3 nucleotides read TGCGCCAGCAGCCTAGGAGTTCCGGGACAACACACCGGGGAGCTGTTTTTT. Translating gives CASSLGVPGQHTGELFF.